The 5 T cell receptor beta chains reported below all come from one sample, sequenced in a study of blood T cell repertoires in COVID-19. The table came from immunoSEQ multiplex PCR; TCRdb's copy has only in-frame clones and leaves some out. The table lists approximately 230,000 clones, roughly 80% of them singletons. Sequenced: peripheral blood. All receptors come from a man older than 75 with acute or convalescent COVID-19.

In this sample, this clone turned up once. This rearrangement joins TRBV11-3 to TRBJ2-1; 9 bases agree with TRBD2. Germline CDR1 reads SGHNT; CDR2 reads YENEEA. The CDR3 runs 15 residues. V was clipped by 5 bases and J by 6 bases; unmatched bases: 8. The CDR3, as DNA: TGTGCCAGCAGCCCGCGGAGTAGCGGGGGCAATGAGCAGTTCTTC. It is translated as CASSPRSSGGNEQFF.

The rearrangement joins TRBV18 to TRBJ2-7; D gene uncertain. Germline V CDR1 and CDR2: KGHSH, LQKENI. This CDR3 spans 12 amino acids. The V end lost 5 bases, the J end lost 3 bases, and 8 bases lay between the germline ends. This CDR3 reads CASSDIGYEQYF. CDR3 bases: TGTGCCAGCTCAGATATCGGCTACGAGCAGTACTTC.

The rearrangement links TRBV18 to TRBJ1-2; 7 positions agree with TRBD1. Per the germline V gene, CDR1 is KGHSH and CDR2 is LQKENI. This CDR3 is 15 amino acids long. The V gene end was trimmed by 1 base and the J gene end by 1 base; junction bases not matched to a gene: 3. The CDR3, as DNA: TGTGCCAGCTCACCACTGGACAGGATTAACTATGGCTACACCTTC. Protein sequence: CASSPLDRINYGYTF. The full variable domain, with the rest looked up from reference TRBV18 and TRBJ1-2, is NAGVMQNPRHLVRRRGQEARLRCSPMKGHSHVYWYRQLPEEGLKFMVYLQKENIIDESGMPKERFSAEFPKEGPSILRIQQVVRGDSAAYFCASSPLDRINYGYTFGSGTRLTVV.

CDR3 nucleotide sequence: TGTGCCAGCAGCCGCAAGACTAGCGGGTATAACACCGGGGAGCTGTTTTTT. Translated: CASSRKTSGYNTGELFF. The chain carries TRBV4-2 and TRBJ2-2, with 10 nucleotides matching TRBD2. CDR3 length: 17 residues. The germline CDR1 and CDR2 sequences are LGHNA and YNFKEQ. Trimming took 4 bases from V and 2 from J; bases not matched to a gene: 7.

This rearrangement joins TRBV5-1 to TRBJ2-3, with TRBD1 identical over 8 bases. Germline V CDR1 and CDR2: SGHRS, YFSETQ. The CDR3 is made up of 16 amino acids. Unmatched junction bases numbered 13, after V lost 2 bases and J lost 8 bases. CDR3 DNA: TGCGCCAGCAGCTTATATCGGACAGGGATTAGTAGTACGCAGTATTTT. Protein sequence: CASSLYRTGISSTQYF.